This TCR beta chain was obtained from a study of naive and memory T cell subsets. Study results and limitations: Potentially, T cell activation and differentiation skew this RNA-based measurement.

Amplification of ligated cDNA took four PCR rounds with SP2 and nested alpha and beta constant primers. Alpha and beta constant region primers primed reverse transcription for blood and skin samples. TCRdb reprocessed the 5' RACE reads with MiXCR, giving one entry per CDR3 protein. The profile shows more than 50,000 distinct CDR3 sequences, around 8% of them singletons. A UMI-containing oligonucleotide was joined by 3' ligation to the TCR cDNA template. RNA was extracted from around 2.7 ml of whole blood of healthy adults. Unsorted total RNA, roughly 1 to 1,100 ng, was DNase treated before reverse transcription. Notes on this clonotype: Its specificity is unknown. A much larger clone differs from this one at a single base, so this may be a read error.

The junction had 4 bases not matched to a gene; V was cut back by 3 bases and J by 4 bases. Germline V gene sequence: CDR1 DFQATT, CDR2 SNEGSKA (reference sequence). The CDR3 covers 13 residues. This sequence joins TRBV20-1 and TRBJ2-5; TRBD1 aligns across 8 bases. The TCR comes from a female donor in good health. DNA of the CDR3: TGCAGTGCTAGCGGGGACAGGCGAGAGACCCAGTACTTC. This translates into CSASGDRRETQYF.